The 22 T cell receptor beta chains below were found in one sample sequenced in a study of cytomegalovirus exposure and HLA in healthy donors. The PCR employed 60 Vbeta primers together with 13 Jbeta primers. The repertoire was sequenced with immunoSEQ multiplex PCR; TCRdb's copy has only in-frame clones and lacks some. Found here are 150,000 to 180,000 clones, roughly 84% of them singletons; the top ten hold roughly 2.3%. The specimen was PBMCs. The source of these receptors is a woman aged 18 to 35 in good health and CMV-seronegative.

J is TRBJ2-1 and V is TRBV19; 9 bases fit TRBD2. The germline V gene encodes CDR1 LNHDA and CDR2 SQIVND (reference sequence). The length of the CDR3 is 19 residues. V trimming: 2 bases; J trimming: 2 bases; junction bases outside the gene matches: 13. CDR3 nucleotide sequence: TGTGCCAGTAGTATATTAGCGGGGGCCGGTGTTGGCCCCTACAATGAGCAGTTCTTC. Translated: CASSILAGAGVGPYNEQFF.

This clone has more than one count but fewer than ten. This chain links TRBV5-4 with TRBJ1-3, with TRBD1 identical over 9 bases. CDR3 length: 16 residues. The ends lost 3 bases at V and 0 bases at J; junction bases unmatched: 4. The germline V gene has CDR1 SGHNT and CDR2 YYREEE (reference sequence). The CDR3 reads CASSYKTGGSGNTIYF. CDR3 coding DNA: TGTGCCAGCAGCTATAAGACAGGGGGCTCTGGAAACACCATATATTTT.

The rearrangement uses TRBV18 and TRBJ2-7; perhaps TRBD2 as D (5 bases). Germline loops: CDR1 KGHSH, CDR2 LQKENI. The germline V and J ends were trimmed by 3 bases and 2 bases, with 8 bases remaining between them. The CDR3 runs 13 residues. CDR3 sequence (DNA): TGTGCCAGCTCACCCCCCGGGGCCTACGAGCAGTACTTC. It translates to CASSPPGAYEQYF. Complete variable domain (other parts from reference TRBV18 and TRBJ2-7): NAGVMQNPRHLVRRRGQEARLRCSPMKGHSHVYWYRQLPEEGLKFMVYLQKENIIDESGMPKERFSAEFPKEGPSILRIQQVVRGDSAAYFCASSPPGAYEQYFGPGTRLTVT.

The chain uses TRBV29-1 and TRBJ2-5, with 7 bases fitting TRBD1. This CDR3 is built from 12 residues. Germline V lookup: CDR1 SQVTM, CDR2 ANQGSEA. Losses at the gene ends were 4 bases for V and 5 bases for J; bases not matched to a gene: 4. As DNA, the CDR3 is TGCAGCGTTGGACAGGGCGGGGAGACCCAGTACTTC. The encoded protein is CSVGQGGETQYF.

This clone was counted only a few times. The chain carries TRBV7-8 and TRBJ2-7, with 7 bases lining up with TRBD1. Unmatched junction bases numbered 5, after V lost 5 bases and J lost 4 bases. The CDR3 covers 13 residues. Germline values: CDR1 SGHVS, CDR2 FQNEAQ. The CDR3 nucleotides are TGTGCCAGCAGCCCCGGGACAGAGTACGAGCAGTACTTC. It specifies CASSPGTEYEQYF. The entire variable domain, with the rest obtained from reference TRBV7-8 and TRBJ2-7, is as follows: GAGVSQSPRYKVAKRGQDVALRCDPISGHVSLFWYQQALGQGPEFLTYFQNEAQLDKSGLPSDRFFAERPEGSVSTLKIQRTQQEDSAVYLCASSPGTEYEQYFGPGTRLTVT.

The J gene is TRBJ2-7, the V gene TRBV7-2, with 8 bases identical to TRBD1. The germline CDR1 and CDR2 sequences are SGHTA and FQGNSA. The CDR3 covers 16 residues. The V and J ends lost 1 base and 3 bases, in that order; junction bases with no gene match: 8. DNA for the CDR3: TGTGCCAGCAGCTTAGACATGGACAGGGTGGACTACGAGCAGTACTTC. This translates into CASSLDMDRVDYEQYF.

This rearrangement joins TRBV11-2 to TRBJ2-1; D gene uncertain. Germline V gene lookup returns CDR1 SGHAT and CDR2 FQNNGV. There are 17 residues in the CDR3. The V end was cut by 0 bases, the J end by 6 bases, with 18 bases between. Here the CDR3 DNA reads TGTGCCAGCAGCTTAGATTCACGGAGCCGCATACCCAATGAGCAGTTCTTC. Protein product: CASSLDSRSRIPNEQFF.

The CDR3, as DNA: TGCGCCAGCAGCCAAGACAAAGGGGGCAGGTTAGGTGGCTACACCTTC. It is translated as CASSQDKGGRLGGYTF. The chain recombines TRBV4-1 with TRBJ1-2; 7 nucleotides agree with TRBD1. The V gene end was trimmed by 0 bases and the J gene end by 7 bases; junction bases not matched to a gene: 11. CDR3 length: 16 amino acids. The V gene's germline CDR1 is MGHRA and CDR2 YSYEKL.

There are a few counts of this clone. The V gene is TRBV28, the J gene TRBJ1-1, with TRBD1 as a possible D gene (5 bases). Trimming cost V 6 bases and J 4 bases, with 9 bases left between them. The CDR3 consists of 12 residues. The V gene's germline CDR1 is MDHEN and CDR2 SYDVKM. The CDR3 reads CASRLGGTEAFF. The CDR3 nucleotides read TGTGCCAGCAGGCTGGGGGGCACTGAAGCTTTCTTT.

The CDR3 spells CASSLVWTGDGYTF. As DNA, the CDR3 is TGTGCCAGCAGCTTAGTTTGGACAGGGGATGGCTACACCTTC. The chain joins TRBV11-2 to TRBJ1-2; 9 positions match TRBD1. Germline CDR1 is SGHAT and CDR2 is FQNNGV. Germline trimming cut 1 base from V and 6 bases from J; bases unmatched to any gene: 3. The CDR3 is 14 amino acids.

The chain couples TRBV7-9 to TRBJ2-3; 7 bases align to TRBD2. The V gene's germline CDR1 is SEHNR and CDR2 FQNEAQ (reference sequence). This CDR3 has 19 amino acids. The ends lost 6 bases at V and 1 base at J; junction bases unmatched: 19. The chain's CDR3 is CASRLRGSREGRGTDTQYF. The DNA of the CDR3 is TGTGCCAGCAGGCTGAGAGGAAGTAGGGAGGGCCGCGGCACAGATACGCAGTATTTT.

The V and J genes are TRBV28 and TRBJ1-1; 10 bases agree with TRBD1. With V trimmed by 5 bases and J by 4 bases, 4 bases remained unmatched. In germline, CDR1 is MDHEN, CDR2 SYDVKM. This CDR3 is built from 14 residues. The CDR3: CASSPGTGATEAFF. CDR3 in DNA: TGTGCCAGCAGTCCCGGGACAGGGGCCACTGAAGCTTTCTTT. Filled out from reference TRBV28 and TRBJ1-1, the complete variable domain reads DVKVTQSSRYLVKRTGEKVFLECVQDMDHENMFWYRQDPGLGLRLIYFSYDVKMKEKGDIPEGYSVSREKKERFSLILESASTNQTSMYLCASSPGTGATEAFFGQGTRLTVV.

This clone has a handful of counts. This CDR3 is CASKRGPTSPLHF. The CDR3 DNA follows: TGTGCCAGCAAGCGGGGTCCGACTTCACCCCTCCACTTT. The J gene is TRBJ1-6, the V gene TRBV6-5; no clear D gene. CDR3 size: 13 residues. The germline CDR1 and CDR2 sequences are MNHEY and SVGAGI. Deletions cut 7 bases from V and 9 bases from J, with 13 bases between.

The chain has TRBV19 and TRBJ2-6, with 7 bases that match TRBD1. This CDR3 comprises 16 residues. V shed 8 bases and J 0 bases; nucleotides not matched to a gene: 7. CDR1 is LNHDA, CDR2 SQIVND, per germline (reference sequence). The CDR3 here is CASFTGDLSGANVLTF. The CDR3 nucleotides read TGTGCCAGTTTCACAGGGGACCTCTCTGGGGCCAACGTCCTGACTTTC.

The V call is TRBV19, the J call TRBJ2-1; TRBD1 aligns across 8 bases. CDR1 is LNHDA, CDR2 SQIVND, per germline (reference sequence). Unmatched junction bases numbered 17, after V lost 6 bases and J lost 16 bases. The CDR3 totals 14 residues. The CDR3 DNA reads TGTGCCAGTAGCGCCGGGACAGGCCACACCAGCCCCTTCTTC. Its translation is CASSAGTGHTSPFF. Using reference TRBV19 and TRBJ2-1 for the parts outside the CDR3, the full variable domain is DGGITQSPKYLFRKEGQNVTLSCEQNLNHDAMYWYRQDPGQGLRLIYYSQIVNDFQKGDIAEGYSVSREKKESFPLTVTSAQKNPTAFYLCASSAGTGHTSPFFGPGTRLTVL.

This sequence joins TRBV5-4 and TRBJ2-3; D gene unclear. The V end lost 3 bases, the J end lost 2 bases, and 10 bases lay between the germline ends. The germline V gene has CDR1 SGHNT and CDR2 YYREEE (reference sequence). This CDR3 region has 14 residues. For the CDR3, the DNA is TGTGCCAGCAGCTCCGGGTTGTTCACAGATACGCAGTATTTT. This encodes CASSSGLFTDTQYF. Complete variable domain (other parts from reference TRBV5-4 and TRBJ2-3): ETGVTQSPTHLIKTRGQQVTLRCSSQSGHNTVSWYQQALGQGPQFIFQYYREEENGRGNFPPRFSGLQFPNYSSELNVNALELDDSALYLCASSSGLFTDTQYFGPGTRLTVL.

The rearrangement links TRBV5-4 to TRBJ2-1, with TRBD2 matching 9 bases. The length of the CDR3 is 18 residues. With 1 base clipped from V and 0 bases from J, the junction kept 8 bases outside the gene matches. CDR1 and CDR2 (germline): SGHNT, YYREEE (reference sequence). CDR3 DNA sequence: TGTGCCAGCAGCTTGCCAGCGGGAGGCCTGAGCTCCTACAATGAGCAGTTCTTC. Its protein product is CASSLPAGGLSSYNEQFF. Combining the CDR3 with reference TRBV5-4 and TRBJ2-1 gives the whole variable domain ETGVTQSPTHLIKTRGQQVTLRCSSQSGHNTVSWYQQALGQGPQFIFQYYREEENGRGNFPPRFSGLQFPNYSSELNVNALELDDSALYLCASSLPAGGLSSYNEQFFGPGTRLTVL.

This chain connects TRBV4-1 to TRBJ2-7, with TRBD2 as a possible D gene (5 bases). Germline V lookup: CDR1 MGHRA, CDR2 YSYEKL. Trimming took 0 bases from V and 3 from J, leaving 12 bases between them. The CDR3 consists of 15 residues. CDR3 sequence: CASSQEAGPYYEQYF. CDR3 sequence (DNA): TGCGCCAGCAGCCAAGAGGCGGGTCCATACTACGAGCAGTACTTC.

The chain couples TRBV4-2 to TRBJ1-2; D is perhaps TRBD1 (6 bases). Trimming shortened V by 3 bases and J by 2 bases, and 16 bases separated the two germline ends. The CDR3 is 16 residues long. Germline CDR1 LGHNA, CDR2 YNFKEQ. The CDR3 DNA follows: TGTGCCAGCAGCCAGCTTACAAGGGGGTTAAACTATGGCTACACCTTC. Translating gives CASSQLTRGLNYGYTF.

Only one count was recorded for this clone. CDR3 DNA: TGTGCCTGGAGTGTACAGGGAACCGGGGAGCTGTTTTTT. Translation gives CAWSVQGTGELFF. The chain employs TRBV30 and TRBJ2-2; tentative D call: TRBD1 (6 bases). The CDR3 spans 13 residues. Deletions cut 0 bases from V and 5 bases from J, with 7 bases between. Germline V lookup: CDR1 GTSNPN, CDR2 SVGIG (reference sequence).

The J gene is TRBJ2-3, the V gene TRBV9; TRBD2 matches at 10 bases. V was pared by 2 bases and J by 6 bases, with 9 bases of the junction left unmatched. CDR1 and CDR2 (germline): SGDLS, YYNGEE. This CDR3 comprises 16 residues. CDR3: CASSVSGGTSADTQYF. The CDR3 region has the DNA TGTGCCAGCAGCGTTAGCGGGGGGACCTCAGCGGATACGCAGTATTTT.

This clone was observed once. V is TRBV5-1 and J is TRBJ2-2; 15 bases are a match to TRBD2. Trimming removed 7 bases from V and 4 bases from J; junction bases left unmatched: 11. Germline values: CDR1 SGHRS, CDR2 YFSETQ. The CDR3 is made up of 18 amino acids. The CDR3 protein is CASRWTSGGASVTGELFF. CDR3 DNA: TGCGCCAGCCGCTGGACTAGCGGGGGGGCATCGGTCACCGGGGAGCTGTTTTTT.